The present TCR beta chain was sequenced within a study of type 1 regulatory T cells. Regarding this clonotype: What it binds is not known.

TCRdb analysed the reads with MiXCR anew, one entry per CDR3 protein. The repertoire holds about 68,000 distinct CDR3 sequences, with around 57% as singletons. This CDR3 is built from 13 residues. Losses at the gene ends were 9 bases for V and 5 bases for J; bases not matched to a gene: 9. Germline values: CDR1 KGHSH, CDR2 LQKENI. The rearrangement joins TRBV18 to TRBJ2-7, with 8 bases fitting TRBD2. The sequenced material came from cultured T cells, either the whole culture or a sorted T cell fraction (not recorded which). Noted subset: Tr1-enriched cell product generated in vitro against host alloantigens. This clonotype was obtained from a human donor in good health. CDR3 bases: TGTGCCAGTCTGGCGGGAGGTGGCGACGAGCAGTACTTC. Its protein product is CASLAGGGDEQYF. The full variable domain, in which reference TRBV18 and TRBJ2-7 provide the parts outside the CDR3, is NAGVMQNPRHLVRRRGQEARLRCSPMKGHSHVYWYRQLPEEGLKFMVYLQKENIIDESGMPKERFSAEFPKEGPSILRIQQVVRGDSAAYFCASLAGGGDEQYFGPGTRLTVT.